The rows below give T cell receptor beta chains drawn from one sample of a study of post-analysis software for immune sequencing data. TCRdb reprocessed the PCR reads via MiXCR and lists one record per CDR3 protein. The sample holds some 700,000 distinct CDR3 sequences, about 60% seen once. Source material: blood. These receptors were taken from a girl aged 2-10 years with multiple sclerosis. Both conserved end residues are part of each CDR3. A D gene is named only where the DNA matches it firmly. Size values are once, few and many counts, or a class for expanded clones, and some rows have none.

abundance	v_gene	len	j_gene	d_gene	CDR3nt	CDR3aa
.	TRBV4-1	16	TRBJ2-1	TRBD1	TGCGCCAGCAGCCTCGGGACAGGGGACTCCTACGATGAGCAGTTCTTC	CASSLGTGDSYDEQFF
.	TRBV29-1	14	TRBJ1-4	TRBD1	TGCAGCGTTGTAGTGACAGGGATTGAGGAAAAACTGTTTTTT	CSVVVTGIEEKLFF
few	TRBV29-1	13	TRBJ1-6	TRBD1	TGCAGCGTGGCCGAGACAGGGGATTCACCCCTCCACTTT	CSVAETGDSPLHF
.	TRBV7-9	18	TRBJ2-1	TRBD2	TGTGCCAGCAGCTTATCTATGGGGACTAGCGGGAGGGGGAATGAGCAGTTCTTC	CASSLSMGTSGRGNEQFF
once	TRBV7-2	16	TRBJ1-1	TRBD1	TGTGCCAGCAGCCTGTTAGGGACAGGGGGAGGAACTGAAGCTTTCTTT	CASSLLGTGGGTEAFF
.	TRBV20-1	16	TRBJ2-4	.	TGCAGTGCTAGACGGCCCGGGACGGCCATGGGAAACATTCAGTACTTC	CSARRPGTAMGNIQYF
few	TRBV12-3/TRBV12-4	15	TRBJ2-3	.	TGTGCCAGCTCCGAGGGTCTCCGGACCACAGATACGCAGTATTTT	CASSEGLRTTDTQYF
few	TRBV7-3	13	TRBJ2-7	TRBD2	TGTGCCAGCAGCTTAAGTCTAGCGGGGGAGCAGTACTTC	CASSLSLAGEQYF
few	TRBV28	15	TRBJ2-3	TRBD2	TGTGCCAGCAGTTTAGCACTAGCGGGAGCGGATACGCAGTATTTT	CASSLALAGADTQYF
.	TRBV19	14	TRBJ1-1	TRBD1	TGTGCCAGTACCCTGGACAGGATGAACACTGAAGCTTTCTTT	CASTLDRMNTEAFF
few	TRBV7-9	14	TRBJ2-7	.	TGCGCCAGCAGCTTGGAAGGAGACAGCTACGAGCAGTACTTC	CASSLEGDSYEQYF
.	TRBV4-1	15	TRBJ2-3	TRBD2	TGCGCCAGCAGCCCGACTAGCGGGAGAGAAGATACGCAGTATTTT	CASSPTSGREDTQYF
.	TRBV6-2/TRBV6-3	12	TRBJ1-1	.	TGTGCCAGCACCAAGGGACCCACTGAAGCTTTCTTT	CASTKGPTEAFF
.	TRBV5-4	17	TRBJ1-2	.	TGTGCCAGCAGCTTGGCGGGGACGGGTAGAAAGACGGGTGGCTACACCTTC	CASSLAGTGRKTGGYTF
.	TRBV5-1	13	TRBJ2-1	.	TGCGCCAGCAGCTTACAGGGTATCAATGAGCAGTTCTTC	CASSLQGINEQFF
.	TRBV6-5	14	TRBJ2-1	.	TGTGCCAGCGGGCGTGGGGCGGGTGGCAATGAGCAGTTCTTC	CASGRGAGGNEQFF
.	TRBV7-3	14	TRBJ1-2	.	TGTGCCAGCAGCTTAAACCCTAGTGAGGTCTACTACACCTTC	CASSLNPSEVYYTF
.	TRBV9	14	TRBJ1-1	.	TGTGCCAGCAGCAAAGCCAACAGGAACACTGAAGCTTTCTTT	CASSKANRNTEAFF
.	TRBV13	14	TRBJ2-1	.	TGTGCCAGCAGCTTCCCTAACTCCTACAATGAGCAGTTCTTC	CASSFPNSYNEQFF
.	TRBV15	15	TRBJ2-7	.	TGTGCCACCAGCAGAGATCTCTCCTCGGCCCACGAGCAGTACTTC	CATSRDLSSAHEQYF
few	TRBV29-1	15	TRBJ2-3	.	TGCAGCGTTGAAGACACCTCACTTAGCACAGATACGCAGTATTTT	CSVEDTSLSTDTQYF
few	TRBV20-1	14	TRBJ2-3	.	TGCAGCTGTTTAGTTCCGAAGCCCACAGATACGCAGTATTTT	CSCLVPKPTDTQYF
few	TRBV2	14	TRBJ2-7	TRBD2	TGTGCCAGCAGTCGACTAGCGGAGGCCTACGAGCAGTACTTC	CASSRLAEAYEQYF
.	TRBV5-1	13	TRBJ2-2	.	TGCGCCAGCAACGGGGTAAACACCGGGGAGCTGTTTTTT	CASNGVNTGELFF
.	TRBV7-2	13	TRBJ2-1	.	TGTGCCAGCGAGCTAGTCGGGGACAATGAGCAGTTCTTC	CASELVGDNEQFF
.	TRBV11-2	17	TRBJ2-1	.	TGTGCCAGCAGCCCGGGGACCACCACACTGACCTACAATGAGCAGTTCTTC	CASSPGTTTLTYNEQFF
few	TRBV6-1	15	TRBJ2-7	.	TGTGCCAGCAGTAAAGACGGGACGCTTACCTACGAGCAGTACTTC	CASSKDGTLTYEQYF